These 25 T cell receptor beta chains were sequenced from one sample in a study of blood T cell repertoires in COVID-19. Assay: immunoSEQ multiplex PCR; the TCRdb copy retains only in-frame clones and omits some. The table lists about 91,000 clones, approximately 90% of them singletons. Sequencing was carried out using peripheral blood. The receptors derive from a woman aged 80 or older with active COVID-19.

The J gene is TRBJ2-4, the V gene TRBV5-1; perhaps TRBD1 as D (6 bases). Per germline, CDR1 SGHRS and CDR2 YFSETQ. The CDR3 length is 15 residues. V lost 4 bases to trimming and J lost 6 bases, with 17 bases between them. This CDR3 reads CASSDSPLGGNIQYF. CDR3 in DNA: TGCGCCAGCAGCGACTCCCCCTTAGGGGGAAACATTCAGTACTTC.

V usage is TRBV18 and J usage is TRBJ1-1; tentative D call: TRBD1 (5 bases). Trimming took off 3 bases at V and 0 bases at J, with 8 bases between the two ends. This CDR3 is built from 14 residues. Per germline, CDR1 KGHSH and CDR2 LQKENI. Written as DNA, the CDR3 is TGTGCCAGCTCACCCAGGGCCCTGAACACTGAAGCTTTCTTT. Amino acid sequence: CASSPRALNTEAFF.

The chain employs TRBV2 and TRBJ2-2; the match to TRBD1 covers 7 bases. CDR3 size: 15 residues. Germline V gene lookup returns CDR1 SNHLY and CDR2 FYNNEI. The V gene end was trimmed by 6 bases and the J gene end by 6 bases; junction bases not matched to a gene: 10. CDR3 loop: CASSPARGLAGELFF. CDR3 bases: TGTGCCAGCAGCCCTGCCAGGGGGTTAGCCGGGGAGCTGTTTTTT. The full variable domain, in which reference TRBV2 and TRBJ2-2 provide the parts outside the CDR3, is EPEVTQTPSHQVTQMGQEVILRCVPISNHLYFYWYRQILGQKVEFLVSFYNNEISEKSEIFDDQFSVERPDGSNFTLKIRSTKLEDSAMYFCASSPARGLAGELFFGEGSRLTVL.

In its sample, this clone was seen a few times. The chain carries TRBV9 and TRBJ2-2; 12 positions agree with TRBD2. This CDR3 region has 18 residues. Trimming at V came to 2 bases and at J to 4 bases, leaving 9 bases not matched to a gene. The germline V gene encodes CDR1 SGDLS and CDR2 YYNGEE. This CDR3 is CASSVGRLAGGLTGELFF. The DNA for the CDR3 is TGTGCCAGCAGCGTCGGCCGGCTAGCGGGAGGGCTCACCGGGGAGCTGTTTTTT.

The CDR3 loop is CATSDFLGTGGTDTQYF. The DNA for the CDR3 is TGTGCCACCAGTGATTTCTTAGGGACAGGGGGCACAGATACGCAGTATTTT. The rearrangement links TRBV24-1 to TRBJ2-3; the match to TRBD1 covers 10 bases. The ends lost 1 base at V and 1 base at J; junction bases unmatched: 4. This CDR3 is built from 17 residues. Germline V gene sequence: CDR1 KGHDR, CDR2 SFDVKD.

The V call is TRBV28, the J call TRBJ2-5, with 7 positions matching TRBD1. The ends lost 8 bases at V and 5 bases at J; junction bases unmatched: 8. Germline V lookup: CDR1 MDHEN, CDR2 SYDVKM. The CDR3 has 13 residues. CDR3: CASRDSGSETQYF. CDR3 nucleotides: TGTGCCAGCCGGGACAGTGGTTCGGAGACCCAGTACTTC.

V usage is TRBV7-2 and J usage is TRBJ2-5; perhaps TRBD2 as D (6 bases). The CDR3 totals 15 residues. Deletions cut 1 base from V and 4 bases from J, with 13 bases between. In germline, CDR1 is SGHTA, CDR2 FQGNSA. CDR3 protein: CASSLGGTVRETQYF. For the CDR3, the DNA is TGTGCCAGCAGCTTAGGCGGGACGGTCAGAGAGACCCAGTACTTC.

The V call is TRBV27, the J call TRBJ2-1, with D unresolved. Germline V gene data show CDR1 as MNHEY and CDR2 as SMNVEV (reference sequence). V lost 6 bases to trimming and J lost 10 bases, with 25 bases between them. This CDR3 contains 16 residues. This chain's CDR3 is CASRERTAPPPWEQFF. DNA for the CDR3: TGTGCCAGCAGGGAGCGCACGGCGCCCCCACCTTGGGAGCAGTTCTTC.

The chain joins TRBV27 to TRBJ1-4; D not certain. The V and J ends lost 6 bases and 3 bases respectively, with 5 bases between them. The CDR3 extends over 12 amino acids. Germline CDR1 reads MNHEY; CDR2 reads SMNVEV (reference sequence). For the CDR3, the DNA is TGTGCCAGCAGGTCGGCTAATGAAAAACTGTTTTTT. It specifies CASRSANEKLFF.

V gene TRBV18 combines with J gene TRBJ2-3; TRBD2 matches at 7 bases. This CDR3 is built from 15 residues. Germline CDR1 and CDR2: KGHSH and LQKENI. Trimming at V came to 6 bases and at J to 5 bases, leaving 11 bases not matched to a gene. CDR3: CASSPTLGGEDTQYF. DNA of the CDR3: TGTGCCAGCTCCCCCACCCTGGGAGGGGAAGATACGCAGTATTTT.

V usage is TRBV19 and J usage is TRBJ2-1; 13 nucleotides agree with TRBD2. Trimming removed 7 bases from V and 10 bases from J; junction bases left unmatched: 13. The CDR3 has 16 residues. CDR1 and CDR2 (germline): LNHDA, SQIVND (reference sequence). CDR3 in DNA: TGTGCCAGTACCCGAAGGACTAGCGGGAGCGCTAAGGAGCAGTTCTTC. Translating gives CASTRRTSGSAKEQFF.

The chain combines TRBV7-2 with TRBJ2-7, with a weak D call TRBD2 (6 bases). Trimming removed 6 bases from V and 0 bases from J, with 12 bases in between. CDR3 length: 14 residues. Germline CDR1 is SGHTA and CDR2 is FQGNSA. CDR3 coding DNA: TGTGCCAGCAGTAGTAGCGGTTACTCCTACGAGCAGTACTTC. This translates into CASSSSGYSYEQYF.

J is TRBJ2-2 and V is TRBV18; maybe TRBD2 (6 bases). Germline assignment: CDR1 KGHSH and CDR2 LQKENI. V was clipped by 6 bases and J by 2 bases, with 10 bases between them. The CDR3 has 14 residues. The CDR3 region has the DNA TGTGCCAGCTCTTCGGGACTCAACACCGGGGAGCTGTTTTTT. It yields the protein CASSSGLNTGELFF.

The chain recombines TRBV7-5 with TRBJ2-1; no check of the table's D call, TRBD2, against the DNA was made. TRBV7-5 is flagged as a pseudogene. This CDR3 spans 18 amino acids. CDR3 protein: CARSLYGGGGRSYNEQFF. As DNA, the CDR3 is TGTGCCAGAAGCTTATACGGAGGGGGGGGTCGCTCCTACAATGAGCAGTTCTTC.

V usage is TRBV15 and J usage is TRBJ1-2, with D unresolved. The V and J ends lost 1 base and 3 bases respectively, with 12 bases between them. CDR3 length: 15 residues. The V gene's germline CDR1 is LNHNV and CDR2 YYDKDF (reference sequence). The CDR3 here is CATSRGDYSDYGYTF. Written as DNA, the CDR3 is TGTGCCACCAGCAGAGGAGACTACTCTGACTATGGCTACACCTTC.

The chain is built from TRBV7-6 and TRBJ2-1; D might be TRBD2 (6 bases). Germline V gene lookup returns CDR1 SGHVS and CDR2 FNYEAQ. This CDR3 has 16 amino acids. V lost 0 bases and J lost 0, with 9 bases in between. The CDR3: CASSLAVGGSYNEQFF. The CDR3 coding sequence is TGTGCCAGCAGCTTAGCTGTCGGGGGCTCCTACAATGAGCAGTTCTTC. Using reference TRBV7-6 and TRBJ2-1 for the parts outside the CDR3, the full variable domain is GAGVSQSPRYKVTKRGQDVALRCDPISGHVSLYWYRQALGQGPEFLTYFNYEAQQDKSGLPNDRFSAERPEGSISTLTIQRTEQRDSAMYRCASSLAVGGSYNEQFFGPGTRLTVL.

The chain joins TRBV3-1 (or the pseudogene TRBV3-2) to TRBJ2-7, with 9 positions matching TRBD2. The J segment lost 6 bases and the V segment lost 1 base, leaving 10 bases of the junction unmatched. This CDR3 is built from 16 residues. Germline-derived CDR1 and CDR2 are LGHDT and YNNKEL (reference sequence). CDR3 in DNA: TGTGCCAGCAGCCAAGTCCGAGCGGGGGGCGGTCGCGAGCAGTACTTC. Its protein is CASSQVRAGGGREQYF.

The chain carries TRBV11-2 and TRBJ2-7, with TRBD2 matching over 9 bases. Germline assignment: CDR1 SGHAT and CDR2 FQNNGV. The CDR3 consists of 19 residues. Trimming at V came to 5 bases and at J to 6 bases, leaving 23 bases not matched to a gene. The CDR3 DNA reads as TGTGCCAGCAGCCTATTAGGGGGAGGGTCGGGAGCGGGAGGTGGCGAGCAGTACTTC. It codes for CASSLLGGGSGAGGGEQYF.

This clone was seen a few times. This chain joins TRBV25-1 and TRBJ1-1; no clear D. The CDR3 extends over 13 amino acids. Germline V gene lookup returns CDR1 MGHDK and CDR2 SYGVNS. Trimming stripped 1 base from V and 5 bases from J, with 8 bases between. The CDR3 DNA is TGTGCCAGCAGTGAATGGCGAGGTACTGAAGCTTTCTTT. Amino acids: CASSEWRGTEAFF. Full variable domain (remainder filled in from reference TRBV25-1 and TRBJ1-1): EADIYQTPRYLVIGTGKKITLECSQTMGHDKMYWYQQDPGMELHLIHYSYGVNSTEKGDLSSESTVSRIRTEHFPLTLESARPSHTSQYLCASSEWRGTEAFFGQGTRLTVV.

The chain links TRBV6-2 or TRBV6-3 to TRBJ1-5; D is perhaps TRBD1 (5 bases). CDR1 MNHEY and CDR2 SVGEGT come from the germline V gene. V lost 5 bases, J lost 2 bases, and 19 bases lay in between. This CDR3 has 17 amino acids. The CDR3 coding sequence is TGTGCCAGCAGTGGGATCCGGGGGTCTTATGGCAATCAGCCCCAGCATTTT. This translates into CASSGIRGSYGNQPQHF.

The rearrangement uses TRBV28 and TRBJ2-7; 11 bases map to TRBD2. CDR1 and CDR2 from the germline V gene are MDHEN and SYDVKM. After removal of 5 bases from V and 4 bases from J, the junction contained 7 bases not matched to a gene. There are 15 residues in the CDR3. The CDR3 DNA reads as TGTGCCAGCAGTCCTACTAGCGGGAGAAGGTACGAGCAGTACTTC. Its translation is CASSPTSGRRYEQYF.

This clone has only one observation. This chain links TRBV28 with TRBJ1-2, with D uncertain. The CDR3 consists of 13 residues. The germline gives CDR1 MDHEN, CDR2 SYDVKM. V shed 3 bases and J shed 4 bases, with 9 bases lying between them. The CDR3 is CASSFGGGYGYTF. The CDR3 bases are TGTGCCAGCAGTTTTGGCGGTGGCTATGGCTACACCTTC.

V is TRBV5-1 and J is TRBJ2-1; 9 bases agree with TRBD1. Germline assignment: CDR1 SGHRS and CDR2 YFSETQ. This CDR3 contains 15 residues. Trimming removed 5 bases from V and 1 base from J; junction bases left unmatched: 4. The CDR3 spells CASRPTGGSYNEQFF. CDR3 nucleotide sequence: TGCGCCAGCAGACCGACAGGGGGGTCCTACAATGAGCAGTTCTTC.

CDR3: CATSDFGTSGSGETQYF. The CDR3, as DNA: TGTGCCACCAGTGATTTCGGGACTAGCGGGAGCGGGGAGACCCAGTACTTC. J is TRBJ2-5 and V is TRBV24-1, with TRBD2 matching over 14 bases. Germline CDR1 is KGHDR and CDR2 is SFDVKD. The V gene end was trimmed by 1 base and the J gene end by 5 bases; junction bases not matched to a gene: 5. The CDR3 runs 17 residues.

CDR3 residues: CASSLAPLAGMTGELFF. The CDR3 region has the DNA TGCGCCAGCAGCTTGGCACCTCTAGCGGGAATGACCGGGGAGCTGTTTTTT. The chain is built from TRBV5-1 and TRBJ2-2; 9 nucleotides agree with TRBD2. The ends lost 0 bases at V and 5 bases at J; junction bases unmatched: 8. Per germline, CDR1 SGHRS and CDR2 YFSETQ. This CDR3 has 17 amino acids.